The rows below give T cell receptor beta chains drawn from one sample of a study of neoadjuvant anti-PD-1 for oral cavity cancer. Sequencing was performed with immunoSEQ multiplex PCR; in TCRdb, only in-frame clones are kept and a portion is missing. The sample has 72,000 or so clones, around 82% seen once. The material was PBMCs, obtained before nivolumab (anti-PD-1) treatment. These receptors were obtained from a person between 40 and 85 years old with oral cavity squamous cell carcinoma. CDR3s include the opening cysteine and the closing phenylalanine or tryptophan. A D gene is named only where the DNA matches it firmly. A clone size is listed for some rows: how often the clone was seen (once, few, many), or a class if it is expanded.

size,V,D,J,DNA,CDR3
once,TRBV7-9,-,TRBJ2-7,TGTGCCAGCAGCTTAACAGCCAACGAGCAGTACTTC,CASSLTANEQYF
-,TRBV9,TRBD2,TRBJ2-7,TGTGCCAGCAGCGTAAGTAGTGTAGCGGGAGGCTACGAGCAGTACTTC,CASSVSSVAGGYEQYF
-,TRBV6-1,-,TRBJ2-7,TGTGCCAGCAGTGAAGACGGTCCCTACGAGCAGTACTTC,CASSEDGPYEQYF
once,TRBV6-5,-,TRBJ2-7,TGTGCCAGCAGTCAAAGTTATGGGGCCTCCTACGAGCAGTACTTC,CASSQSYGASYEQYF
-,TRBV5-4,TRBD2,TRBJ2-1,TGTGCCAGCAGCAAATATCTAGCGGGGGAGGATTTTATTTACGGGAATGAGCAGTTCTTC,CASSKYLAGEDFIYGNEQFF
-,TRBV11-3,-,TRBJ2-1,TGTGCCAGCAGCTTAGACCAAGGAGGCAGCGTAACATCCTCCTACAATGAGCAGTTCTTC,CASSLDQGGSVTSSYNEQFF
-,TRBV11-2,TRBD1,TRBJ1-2,TGTGCCAGCAGCTTAGTATCAGGGGGCTATGGCTACACCTTC,CASSLVSGGYGYTF
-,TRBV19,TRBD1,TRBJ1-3,TGTGCCAGTACCCCGACGTCAGACAGGGGCTCTGGAAACACCATATATTTT,CASTPTSDRGSGNTIYF
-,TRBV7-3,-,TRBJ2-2,TGTGCCAGCAGCCGCTCGGGGAACACCGGGGAGCTGTTTTTT,CASSRSGNTGELFF
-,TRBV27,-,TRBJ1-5,TGTGCCAGCGCCGCAGGGGGCAATCAGCCCCAGCATTTT,CASAAGGNQPQHF
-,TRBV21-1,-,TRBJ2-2,TGTGCCAGCAGCACGGGGCAGGGGGCTTCCGGGGAGCTGTTTTTT,CASSTGQGASGELFF
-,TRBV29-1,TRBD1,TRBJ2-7,TGCAGCGTTATTGCACAGGGGGTCTCCTACGAGCAGTACTTC,CSVIAQGVSYEQYF
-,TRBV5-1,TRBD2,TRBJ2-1,TGCGCCAGCAGCGACACGGGAGGATCTTACAATGAGCAGTTCTTC,CASSDTGGSYNEQFF
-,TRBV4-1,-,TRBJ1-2,TGCGCCAGCAGCCAAGATCCCCACAGGCGGGGGGTTGGTGGCTACACCTTC,CASSQDPHRRGVGGYTF
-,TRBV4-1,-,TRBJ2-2,TGCGCCAGCAGCCAAGGGTCCTGGACCCCAGCGAGCGGGGAGCTGTTTTTT,CASSQGSWTPASGELFF
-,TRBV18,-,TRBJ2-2,TGTGCCAGCTCACCACCGGGACTGCGAACAACCGGGGAGCTGTTTTTT,CASSPPGLRTTGELFF
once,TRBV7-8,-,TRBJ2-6,TGTGCCAGCAGCTTAATGGGGACCTCTGGGGCCAACGTCCTGACTTTC,CASSLMGTSGANVLTF